The clone carrying this TCR beta chain appeared a few times. Its specificity is not known. A second about 6 to 11 cycle PCR used barcoded and J-beta primers. A 12-random-nucleotide template-switch adaptor tagged each cDNA molecule. TCRdb fed the 5' RACE reads into MiXCR, producing one record per CDR3 protein. The sample includes some 730,000 distinct CDR3 sequences, about a fifth of them seen just once. Per germline, CDR1 DFQATT and CDR2 SNEGSKA (reference sequence). The CDR3 spans 15 residues. No fewer than 6 million PBMCs went into each sample. The record originates from a study of blood T cells in healthy people across ages. Points from the study as a whole: A roughly linear fall in TCR beta diversity per million T cells was seen with increasing age.

The receptor's source is a man aged 70-80 years in good health. Sample: blood. This chain connects TRBV20-1 to TRBJ2-7, with 11 bases that match TRBD2. The J call may be faulty, since TRBJ2-1 better matches the DNA end. CDR3 coding DNA: TGCAGTGCTACCCGTAGCGGGGGGGCCTACAATGAGCAGTTCTTC. The encoded protein is CSATRSGGAYNEQFF.